The sequence of this T cell receptor beta chain was determined in a study of blood T cell repertoires in COVID-19. About the study: COVID-19 samples collected from the United States, Italy and Spain covered acute and convalescent phases. Sources were T cells, B-cell-depleted T cells, or PBMCs; the material itself was cDNA or gDNA.

V lost 5 bases to trimming and J lost 4 bases, with 16 bases between them. The CDR3 is 15 amino acids. The germline CDR1 and CDR2 sequences are MNHNY and SVGAGI (reference sequence). Original data processing: Estimation of nucleated cell counts relied on the amplification of reference gene primers. The protocol was immunoSEQ multiplex PCR, while the TCRdb copy is restricted to in-frame clones and leaves out a portion. V and J calls and clone size are given by that table; D and trimming were obtained from the DNA. The sample has around 180,000 clones; around 79% are singletons. The sequence was collected from a man in his sixties with active or convalescent COVID-19. The rearrangement links TRBV6-6 to TRBJ2-3; possible D gene TRBD1, 6 bases. Sequences were obtained from peripheral blood. The CDR3 nucleotides read TGTGCCAGCAGTCGCCCTAGGGGGTTCGCAGATACGCAGTATTTT. Amino acid sequence: CASSRPRGFADTQYF.